There are a few counts of the clone carrying this T cell receptor (beta chain). Sequencing was performed with immunoSEQ multiplex PCR; in TCRdb, only in-frame clones are kept and a portion is missing. This sample carries fewer than 400,000 clones, over 75% of them seen once, and the ten largest clones take 2.2%. This sample is drawn from a study of blood T cell repertoires in COVID-19. Participants were aged about 18 to 95 years, lived in over 20 US areas, and enrolled virtually. Germline V gene data show CDR1 as SQVTM and CDR2 as ANQGSEA. Trimming took 4 bases from V and 1 from J, leaving 11 bases between them. The CDR3 sequence is 14 residues long.

The rearrangement joins TRBV29-1 to TRBJ1-5, with D maybe TRBD1 (6 bases). The sample was PBMCs or T cells enriched from blood (not recorded which). This clonotype was obtained from a young man who had recovered from COVID-19. For the CDR3, the DNA is TGCAGCGTTGCCTACGGACAGAGCAATCAGCCCCAGCATTTT. This sequence encodes CSVAYGQSNQPQHF.